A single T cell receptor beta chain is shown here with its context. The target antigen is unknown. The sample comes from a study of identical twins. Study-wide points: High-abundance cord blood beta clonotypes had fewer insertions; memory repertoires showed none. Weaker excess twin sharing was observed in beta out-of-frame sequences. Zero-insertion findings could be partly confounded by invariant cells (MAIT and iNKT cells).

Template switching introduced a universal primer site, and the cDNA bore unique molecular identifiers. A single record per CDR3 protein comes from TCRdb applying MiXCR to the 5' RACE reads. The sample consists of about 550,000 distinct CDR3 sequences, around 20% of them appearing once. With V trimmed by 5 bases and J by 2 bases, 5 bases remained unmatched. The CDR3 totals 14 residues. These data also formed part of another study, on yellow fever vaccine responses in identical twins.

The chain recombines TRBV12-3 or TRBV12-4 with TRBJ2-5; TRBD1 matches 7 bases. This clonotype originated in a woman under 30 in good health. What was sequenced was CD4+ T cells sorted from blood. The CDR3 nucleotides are TGTGCCAGCAGTCCCCGGGACAGACAAGAGACCCAGTACTTC. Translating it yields CASSPRDRQETQYF.